This record looks at one T cell receptor (beta chain) sequence and its context. Antigen specificity is unknown. CDR3 and TCR beta VDJ profiling relied on genomic DNA as the template. TCRdb used MiXCR to reprocess the reads, holding one entry per CDR3 protein. This sample yields about 180,000 distinct CDR3 sequences, of which 40% to 55% are seen a single time; approximately 1% belongs to the top ten. This specimen comes from a study of CD8+CD57+ T cells in acquired aplastic anemia. Study details: Recorded DNA amounts for sorted CD4+ and CD8+ cells had an average of 3.2 ug. Regarding the study as a whole: Patients and controls shared just under 30 CD8+ CDR3 sequences, highly expressed in patients.

V was clipped by 0 bases and J by 4 bases, with 11 bases between them. Germline V CDR1 and CDR2: SGDLS, YYNGEE. The CDR3 spans 15 residues. Only patients with CD8+CD57+ cell expansion on flow cytometry were chosen for sequencing. The blood sampling took place in patients who had so far received no therapy. Source material: sorted CD4+, CD8+, or CD8+CD57+ T cells (not recorded which) from PBMCs. This clonotype was obtained from a human donor with aplastic anemia. The chain joins TRBV9 to TRBJ1-5; D is ambiguous. CDR3 in DNA: TGTGCCAGCAGCGTAGAGTCGGACGGAAATCAGCCCCAGCATTTT. Translating gives CASSVESDGNQPQHF.